This passage covers 14 T cell receptor beta chains from one sample sequenced in a study of cytomegalovirus exposure and HLA in healthy donors. The PCR ran on 60 Vbeta and 13 Jbeta primers. Using immunoSEQ multiplex PCR, the repertoire was profiled, and TCRdb retains in-frame clones only, with some absent. There are more than 80,000 clones in the sample; 70% to 75% occur only once, and roughly 4.2% lies in the top ten. Sequences were obtained from PBMCs. These receptors all come from a man aged 60 to 75 in good health and CMV-seronegative.

CDR3 protein: CASLGLAGGPPYEQYF. CDR3 nucleotide sequence: TGTGCCAGTCTGGGACTAGCGGGGGGGCCGCCGTACGAGCAGTACTTC. The chain carries TRBV6-6 and TRBJ2-7; 16 bases match TRBD2. The CDR3 is made up of 16 amino acids. V trimming: 9 bases; J trimming: 4 bases; junction bases outside the gene matches: 9. CDR1 and CDR2 (germline): MNHNY, SVGAGI (reference sequence).

The chain recombines TRBV7-9 with TRBJ1-4; the D is unclear. Germline loops: CDR1 SEHNR, CDR2 FQNEAQ (reference sequence). V was cut by 2 bases and J by 4 bases, with 11 bases left in between. The CDR3 spans 15 residues. The CDR3 protein is CASSLNPGSNEKLFF. The CDR3 DNA is TGTGCCAGCAGCTTAAACCCGGGGAGTAATGAAAAACTGTTTTTT.

The chain couples TRBV9 to TRBJ2-5; 7 positions agree with TRBD2. The junction had 4 bases not matched to a gene; V was cut back by 0 bases and J by 2 bases. CDR1 and CDR2 from the germline V gene are SGDLS and YYNGEE. This CDR3 has 15 residues. The CDR3 here is CASSVGGGTQETQYF. As DNA, the CDR3 is TGTGCCAGCAGCGTAGGGGGAGGGACTCAAGAGACCCAGTACTTC.

This chain links TRBV18 with TRBJ1-5, with 8 bases lining up with TRBD1. J gave up 3 bases and V 2 bases, and 9 bases lay outside the gene matches. Germline V gene data show CDR1 as KGHSH and CDR2 as LQKENI. CDR3 length equals 17 residues. The CDR3 sequence: CASSPTLGQGPNQPQHF. CDR3 in DNA: TGTGCCAGCTCACCAACCCTTGGACAGGGTCCCAATCAGCCCCAGCATTTT.

The rearrangement links TRBV16 to TRBJ1-5, with D maybe TRBD1 (6 bases). Trimming left V 3 bases short and J 0 bases short, with 6 bases between. The germline CDR1 and CDR2 sequences are KGHSY and FQNENV. The CDR3 runs to 14 residues. The CDR3 DNA is TGTGCCAGCAGCCAGGACAGTAGCAATCAGCCCCAGCATTTT. Encoded protein: CASSQDSSNQPQHF.

This chain joins TRBV11-2 and TRBJ2-3, with 8 nucleotides matching TRBD2. CDR3 size: 16 residues. Looked up from germline, CDR1 is SGHAT and CDR2 is FQNNGV. The trim removed 0 bases at V and 3 bases at J, leaving 5 bases unmatched. For the CDR3, the DNA is TGTGCCAGCAGCTTAGATCGTGGCGGGGGGACAGATACGCAGTATTTT. It encodes CASSLDRGGGTDTQYF.

The rearrangement uses TRBV18 and TRBJ1-2; D unresolved. From germline, CDR1 is KGHSH and CDR2 LQKENI. V lost 3 bases and J lost 8, with 10 bases in between. The CDR3 has 12 residues. The CDR3 loop is CASSPEVKGYTF. In nucleotides, the CDR3 is TGTGCCAGCTCACCCGAGGTTAAAGGCTACACCTTC.

This rearrangement joins TRBV5-5 to TRBJ2-7; perhaps TRBD1 as D (5 bases). Germline CDR1 and CDR2: SGHKS and YYEKEE (reference sequence). This CDR3 region has 14 residues. V was trimmed by 4 bases and J by 3 bases, leaving 14 bases between them. As DNA, the CDR3 is TGTGCCAGCAGCCCACACGACAGATACTACGAGCAGTACTTC. Residues: CASSPHDRYYEQYF. Together with reference TRBV5-5 and TRBJ2-7, the CDR3 gives the full variable domain: DAGVTQSPTHLIKTRGQQVTLRCSPISGHKSVSWYQQVLGQGPQFIFQYYEKEERGRGNFPDRFSARQFPNYSSELNVNALLLGDSALYLCASSPHDRYYEQYFGPGTRLTVT.

This clone was seen more than once but under ten times. The chain uses TRBV2 and TRBJ1-5, with 8 positions matching TRBD1. The CDR3 contains 13 residues. Germline V gives CDR1 SNHLY, CDR2 FYNNEI. V shed 5 bases and J 6 bases; nucleotides not matched to a gene: 3. The CDR3 region is CASSTGTGQPQHF. In DNA form, the CDR3 reads TGTGCCAGCAGTACAGGGACAGGTCAGCCCCAGCATTTT.

This chain links TRBV7-9 with TRBJ1-1; 11 nucleotides match TRBD1. The CDR3 extends over 16 amino acids. Germline V gene lookup returns CDR1 SEHNR and CDR2 FQNEAQ (reference sequence). With V trimmed by 5 bases and J by 6 bases, 11 bases remained unmatched. This CDR3 reads CASSPRDRGIGAEAFF. The CDR3 bases are TGTGCCAGCAGCCCCAGGGACAGGGGGATTGGGGCTGAAGCTTTCTTT.

This clone was seen a handful of times. V gene TRBV9 combines with J gene TRBJ2-3, with 8 bases that match TRBD2. The CDR3 has 16 residues. Germline V gene data show CDR1 as SGDLS and CDR2 as YYNGEE. V shed 2 bases and J 9 bases; nucleotides not matched to a gene: 14. CDR3 bases: TGTGCCAGCAGCGTTAGACTAGCGACCCGAGGGGAGACGCAGTATTTT. Its protein product is CASSVRLATRGETQYF.

This chain links TRBV30 with TRBJ1-1; tentative D call: TRBD1 (6 bases). Trimming removed 2 bases from V and 1 base from J, with 8 bases in between. This CDR3 spans 13 amino acids. The germline CDR1 and CDR2 sequences are GTSNPN and SVGIG (reference sequence). CDR3 sequence: CAWSSDRNTEAFF. As DNA, the CDR3 is TGTGCCTGGAGTTCGGACAGGAACACTGAAGCTTTCTTT.

The chain has TRBV4-1 and TRBJ2-7; 10 bases align to TRBD1. V shed 5 bases and J 1 base; nucleotides not matched to a gene: 5. CDR1 and CDR2 (germline): MGHRA, YSYEKL. This CDR3 region has 15 residues. Here the CDR3 DNA reads TGCGCCAGCAGCTACGGGACAGGGGTTTCCTACGAGCAGTACTTC. Translating it yields CASSYGTGVSYEQYF.

Remarks on this clone: At the DNA level, this CDR3 is encoded by other sequences in the same sample as well. The gene calls are TRBV9 and TRBJ2-1; TRBD2 matches at 10 bases. V was pared by 6 bases and J by 7 bases, with 13 bases of the junction left unmatched. CDR3 size: 16 residues. The germline CDR1 and CDR2 sequences are SGDLS and YYNGEE. The CDR3 protein is CASNRPPSGGDNEQFF. The CDR3, as DNA: TGTGCCAGCAACCGTCCCCCTAGCGGGGGAGATAATGAGCAGTTCTTC.